Listed here is a single T cell receptor (beta chain). No cognate antigen has been identified for it. No quality values exist for individual bases; no much larger clone is one base distant. This sample was included in a study of cytomegalovirus exposure and HLA in healthy donors (TCRdb year 2017). Some background on the complete study: According to an earlier analysis of 587 of the donors, roughly 180 million T cells yielded 120 million or so unique TCR beta sequences and more than 250 Gb of sequence data. An early release covering roughly 640 HLA-typed donors comprised around 300 gigabases of sequencing data and tens of millions of unique TCR sequences. The genetic ancestry cluster associated with self-reported Caucasian donors included 65% to 90% of the 350 to 500 genotyped donors. The aim of the study was to test whether cataloging public T cell receptors could identify signatures of past pathogen exposure. The study used immunosequencing to profile the T cell repertoires of approximately 650 subjects and linked those repertoires to cytomegalovirus serostatus. Besides the first cohort of roughly 640 subjects, a separate validation cohort made up of around 120 different subjects was used. To predict cytomegalovirus infection status, the study brought together high-throughput TCR immunosequencing, statistical association of individual TCRs with disease status, and machine learning. In a later analysis, previously published TCR beta repertoires from about 670 donors were re-analyzed and high-resolution HLA genotyping was added so that TCR occurrence patterns could be studied. In the later analysis, no new phenotypic data were used to find candidate immune exposures; instead, reliance was placed on TCR beta sequences and their occurrence across donors. In an earlier analysis of roughly 580 of the donors, high-throughput TCR beta sequencing was used to judge whether each TCR beta V gene segment behaved as functional or pseudogenic. Donor age, sex, ethnicity and CMV serostatus were compiled together with the repertoire data. In a later genetic analysis, genome-wide SNP genotypes for about three fifths of the roughly 670 donors were used, and that subset was treated as a discovery cohort. Every repertoire in the discovery cohort had been generated on one and the same sequencing platform. Both class I and class II loci were covered by HLA typing, at four-digit resolution. Typing coverage varied by locus: roughly 629-640 donors for A, B, C, DRB1 and DQB1; approximately 560 for DQA1; 600 to 610 for DPA1; 400 to 480 for DPB1. Because of strong linkage in the cohort, roughly 5 DR-DQ haplotypes were treated as single units for association and clustering. Across approximately 420 genotyped donors of the cohort, an average of 235,054 unique TCR beta nucleotide sequences per donor were sequenced, and around 19% of those sequences were non-productive.

The cohort comprised fewer than 750 healthy bone marrow donors. Cohort members were all nominally healthy when sampled, although unrecorded immune exposures were likely present. The donor was CMV seronegative and was included in the group of around 320 seronegative cohort members. Each donor provided a peripheral blood sample, and peripheral blood mononuclear cells were used for TCR beta sequencing. Genomic DNA extraction from the blood cell samples was performed with the Qiagen DNeasy Blood Extraction Kit. V and J are truncated by 2 bases and 6 bases respectively, leaving an intervening sequence of 13 bases. As encoded in the germline V gene, CDR1 is LGHNT while CDR2 is FRNRAP. Inclusive of the bounding cysteine and phenylalanine, the CDR3 is 15 residues long. Just CDR3 DNA is preserved here, 45 bases in frame from base 1. The library was made by the immunoSEQ multiplex PCR assay. For the multiplex PCR, a mixture combining 60 forward primers for TCR Vbeta segments and 13 reverse primers for TCR Jbeta segments was used. The CDR3 region of rearranged TCR beta genes was amplified from genomic DNA with a multiplex PCR assay. Amplified TCR beta libraries were sequenced as 87-base-pair reads on the Illumina HiSeq System. As for the authors' bioinformatics: Across the 670 or so repertoires, a later analysis counted some 81 million unique TCR beta chains, 9 million to 14 million of which were shared by at least two donors. A nearest-neighbor algorithm error-corrected the raw reads and collapsed the reads into unique sequences, merging closely related sequences to remove PCR and sequencing errors. CDR3 sequences were aligned to IMGT reference sequences to assign V, D and J gene segments. Each retained sequence needed at least a six-nucleotide match to both a V gene segment and a J gene segment. Rearrangements were called productive when the CDR3 lacked stop codons and stayed in frame with V and J; all others were non-productive. Following IMGT convention, CDR3 was defined as the stretch from the second conserved V-encoded cysteine to the conserved J-encoded phenylalanine. In an earlier analysis of around 540 of the donors, sequences lacking an unambiguous match to a single V gene segment were excluded. In an earlier analysis of some 590 of the donors, a V segment was called functional when productive rearrangements were above 56.7%, and segregating when the standard deviation between donors exceeded 5%. A statistical classification framework was developed to diagnose cytomegalovirus status using the catalog of TCR beta chain sequences. In a later analysis, V and J genes were assigned by comparing TCR nucleotide sequences against IMGT/GENE-DB human TR gene sequences. The TCRdist pipeline was used in a later analysis to assign CDR3 sequences and most-parsimonious VDJ recombination scenarios. A later analysis defined each TCR beta chain by its CDR3 amino acid sequence plus V-gene family, and excluded reads lacking a unique V-gene family. In a later analysis, a few hundred highly shared, low-generation-probability nucleotide sequences were removed to address suspected cross-contamination and a sequencing artifact. In a later analysis, a clonal expansion index was calculated for each public chain from normalized within-repertoire ranks of inferred template counts. Generation probabilities in a later analysis came from a VDJ recombination model fitted to out-of-frame rearrangements, and those results were checked against IGoR. A later analysis scored TCR-TCR, TCR-HLA and TCR-CMV co-occurrence with hypergeometric tests, applying a repertoire-size bias correction to TCR pairs. In a later analysis, false discovery rates were estimated by permuting HLA or CMV assignments 20 times. In a later analysis, co-occurring TCRs were grouped using DBSCAN, and TCRdist sequence similarity was added for clustering within HLA-allele-positive subsets. Repertoires with fewer than 30,000 or more than 120,000 public chains, plus five repertoires with anomalous nucleotide sharing, were excluded from co-occurrence clustering. This immuneACCESS table, as held by TCRdb, lists in-frame sequences with V and J called but not all clones. Of the missing ones, under half trace to an unresolved V gene in checked studies; the others have no known cause. V and J calls and clone size are copied from that table; D and trimming were computed from the DNA. Recorded for this sample are roughly 100,000 clones; under 80% of them occurred a single time. The top ten clonotypes cover more than 3% of the sample.

Overall results and qualifications from the work: According to a later analysis, most CMV-associated TCR beta chains appeared to be HLA-restricted, and the HLA associations seemed to be driven largely by CMV exposure. Three of the identified cytomegalovirus-associated TCR beta chains were confirmed in vitro to be specific for cytomegalovirus antigens. Most TCR sequences were seen in very few donors, while some public TCRs were found in many individuals. Some IMGT-functional V segments, including TRBV6-2 and TRBV6-3, could not be told apart with the 87-base-pair reads, so those segments were excluded. The presence/absence analyses assumed that sequencing depth was roughly uniform across donors, and that assumption may not be true. In a later analysis, several top co-occurrence clusters were reported to appear linked to parvovirus B19, influenza, CMV and Epstein-Barr virus. A later analysis associated 17,000 or so TCR beta sequences with specific HLA alleles at a false discovery rate of 0.05. Assigning TCR associations to individual alleles was difficult when HLA alleles, especially DR and DQ, strongly co-occurred. Because HLA typing was missing for some donors at each locus, association tests included only the typed subset. The earlier analysis of some 560 of the donors excluded 15 to 20 rarely observed V segments, including chromosome 9 orphons, because counts were too low. A further reported finding was that TCR beta sequences accurately predicted the HLA-A and HLA-B alleles for most subjects in the first cohort. According to a later analysis, TCR association rates differed among HLA loci, with DRB1 alleles showing the most associated TCRs and HLA-C alleles showing the fewest. CMV serostatus was the only immune exposure information available for the cohort. Correlated functional status among segregating V segments might be attributable to linkage disequilibrium, but an unknown experimental factor could not be ruled out. Compared with the roughly 720-donor mean, donors in an Asian-associated ancestry cluster had fewer N-insertions in productive TCRs, according to a later genetic analysis. A later genetic analysis associated a missense DCLRE1C variant with V-gene and J-gene trimming of TCR beta chains, and an independent cohort replicated the association. The study gave a list of 150 to 200 TCR beta chains associated with cytomegalovirus. In a later analysis, HLA-associated TCR beta chains were found to be more clonally expanded and to have lower generation probabilities than equally common non-associated chains. According to the authors, the approach could potentially be generalized to other disease states and immunological phenotypes. A cluster of highly shared sequence variants was judged likely to represent a technical artifact of the sequencing pipeline. This cohort had only TCR beta chains sequenced, and the lack of alpha or paired-chain data limited which features could be detected. Broadly in line with IMGT annotations, most TCR beta V segments showed up in productive rearrangements about 87% or about 30% of the time in an earlier analysis of around 550 of the donors. Cytomegalovirus status was reported to be diagnosed by the classifier with high specificity and sensitivity in both the original and validation cohorts.

The sequence is built from TRBV12-5 and TRBJ2-2, with TRBD2 tentatively as D gene (5 bases match). This clonotype was sampled from a man in his sixties in good health and CMV-seronegative. Sequenced: PBMCs. The DNA sequence is as follows: TGTGCTAGTGGTTTGCCTAGCCATCAGCCCGGGGAGCTGTTTTTT. This is translated as CASGLPSHQPGELFF.